Listed below are T cell receptor beta chains from one sample, sequenced in a study of identical twins. TCRdb ran MiXCR on the 5' RACE reads and lists one entry per CDR3 protein. The repertoire holds approximately 500,000 distinct CDR3 sequences, roughly 26% seen once, with just under 3% in the top ten. Separately, the same data were catalogued under a study of T cells expressing NK-cell markers.

Sequenced input: CD4+ T cells sorted from blood. The receptors originated from a woman in her late teens or twenties in good health. The CDR3 runs from the conserved cysteine through the conserved F or W. The D gene is left open where the match is weak. Clone size is given for some rows only: seen once, a few or many times, or a class if the clone is expanded.

j_call,clone_size,v_call,d_call,cdr3_nt,cdr3_aa
TRBJ2-7,.,TRBV12-3/TRBV12-4,.,TGTGCCAGCAGCCCCATCAGTCCTCGAAACGAGCAGTACTTC,CASSPISPRNEQYF
TRBJ2-3,.,TRBV5-1,.,TGCGCCAGCACCGGACCCACAGGGAGCACAGATACGCAGTATTTT,CASTGPTGSTDTQYF
TRBJ2-2,.,TRBV20-1,.,TGCAGTGCGGCCGGGACCCCCAACACCGGGGAGCTGTTTTTT,CSAAGTPNTGELFF
TRBJ2-1,.,TRBV11-2,TRBD2,TGTGCCAGCAGCACCCTTAGCGGGAGGACCTACAATGAGCAGTTCTTC,CASSTLSGRTYNEQFF
TRBJ2-1,.,TRBV29-1,.,TGCAGCGTTGCCGGGGACACCTACAATGAGCAGTTCTTC,CSVAGDTYNEQFF
TRBJ2-1,few,TRBV29-1,.,TGCAGCGCTGGGCGGTCAAATGAGCAGTTCTTC,CSAGRSNEQFF
TRBJ1-5,.,TRBV12-3/TRBV12-4,TRBD1,TGTGCCAGCAGTTTTAAACAATTTGGACAGGGAGGAAGCAATCAGCCCCAGCATTTT,CASSFKQFGQGGSNQPQHF
TRBJ2-3,few,TRBV5-1,.,TGCGCCAGCAGCATAAACCCGGGACTTCTCACAGATACGCAGTATTTT,CASSINPGLLTDTQYF
TRBJ2-1,.,TRBV11-2,TRBD2,TGTGCCAGCAGCCCGACTAGCGGGTACTCCTACAATGAGCAGTTCTTC,CASSPTSGYSYNEQFF
TRBJ1-1,.,TRBV12-3/TRBV12-4,TRBD1,TGTGCCAGCAGTACGACAGGGTACACTGAAGCTTTCTTT,CASSTTGYTEAFF
TRBJ2-7,many,TRBV5-1,TRBD1,TGCGCCAGCAGCTTGGCCGGGACAGGGGTCCACGAGCAGTACTTC,CASSLAGTGVHEQYF
TRBJ1-1,few,TRBV11-2,.,TGTGCCAGCAGCCCCGACGGGAACACTGAAGCTTTCTTT,CASSPDGNTEAFF
TRBJ2-1,few,TRBV20-1,.,TGCAGTGCTTGGGGGGGGACAAACCTGGGCAATGAGCAGTTCTTC,CSAWGGTNLGNEQFF
TRBJ2-3,.,TRBV7-2,TRBD1,TGTGCCAGCAGCATAACCGGGACAGGGGACACAGATACGCAGTATTTT,CASSITGTGDTDTQYF
TRBJ1-2,.,TRBV7-8,.,TGTGCCAGCAGCTTAGCCTGGGGGCGAAACTATGGCTACACCTTC,CASSLAWGRNYGYTF
TRBJ1-2,.,TRBV30,.,TGTGCCTGGACCTACACAGGATTCTCCTATGGCTACACCTTC,CAWTYTGFSYGYTF
TRBJ2-5,few,TRBV12-3/TRBV12-4,TRBD1,TGTGCCAGCAGTTCCAGGGGGCGCCGGGAGACCCAGTACTTC,CASSSRGRRETQYF
TRBJ2-7,few,TRBV20-1,TRBD2,TGCAGTGCTTCTTTCGGGAGGGTTAACGAGCAGTACTTC,CSASFGRVNEQYF
TRBJ2-3,.,TRBV15,.,TGTGCCACCAGCAGAGAAACTAGGTCCCCAGATACGCAGTATTTT,CATSRETRSPDTQYF
TRBJ2-1,few,TRBV5-6,.,TGTGCCAGCAGCCCCTTCCGGCCCGGGTCCTACAATGAGCAGTTCTTC,CASSPFRPGSYNEQFF
TRBJ2-7,.,TRBV3-1,TRBD2,TGTGCCAGCAGCCGGATACGGCTAGCGGGGCCCGGCGAGCAGTACTTC,CASSRIRLAGPGEQYF
TRBJ2-1,.,TRBV19,TRBD1,TGTGCCAGTACACGGACCGGGACAGTTTCGGATGAGCAGTTCTTC,CASTRTGTVSDEQFF
TRBJ2-5,.,TRBV5-1,.,TGCGCCAGCAGCTTTGGCACCCTGGGAGAGACCCAGTACTTC,CASSFGTLGETQYF